This T cell receptor beta chain was retrieved from a study of T cells after yellow fever vaccination. Points from the study as a whole: A weaker secondary response peaked on day 5, the primary on day 15.

Comment on this clonotype: Its target is not known.

The authors made TCR cDNA by 5'RACE template switching, adding a universal primer site and UMIs. TCRdb passed the 5' RACE reads through MiXCR, listing each CDR3 protein once. The sample consists of hundreds of thousands of distinct CDR3 sequences, roughly 22% of them appearing once. The V segment lost 7 bases and the J segment 0 bases; nucleotides outside the gene matches: 4. Germline loops: CDR1 SGHRS, CDR2 YFSETQ. The CDR3 consists of 14 residues. The sample was PBMCs, taken approximately 22 days after the first yellow fever vaccination. The genes are TRBV5-1 and TRBJ2-1, with 7 bases matching TRBD1. The sequence came from a young man who received the YFV17D yellow fever vaccine. CDR3 bases: TGCGCCAGCCGACAGGGAGTCTCCTACAATGAGCAGTTCTTC. Translated, it gives CASRQGVSYNEQFF.